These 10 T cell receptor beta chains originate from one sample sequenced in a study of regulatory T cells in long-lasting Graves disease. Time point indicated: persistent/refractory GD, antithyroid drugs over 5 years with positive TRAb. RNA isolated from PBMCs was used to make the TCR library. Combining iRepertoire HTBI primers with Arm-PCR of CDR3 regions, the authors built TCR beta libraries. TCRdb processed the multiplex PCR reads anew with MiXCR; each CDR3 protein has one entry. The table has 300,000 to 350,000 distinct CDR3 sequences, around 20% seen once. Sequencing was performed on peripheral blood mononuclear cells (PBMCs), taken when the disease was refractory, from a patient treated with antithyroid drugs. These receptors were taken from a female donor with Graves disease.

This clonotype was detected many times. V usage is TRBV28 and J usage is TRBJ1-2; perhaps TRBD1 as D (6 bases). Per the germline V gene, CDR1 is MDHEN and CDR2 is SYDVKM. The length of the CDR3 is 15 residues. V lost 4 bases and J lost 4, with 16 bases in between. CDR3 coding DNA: TGTGCCAGCAGTTCCCCGGGGGGGGCCGGCTATGGCTACACCTTC. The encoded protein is CASSSPGGAGYGYTF.

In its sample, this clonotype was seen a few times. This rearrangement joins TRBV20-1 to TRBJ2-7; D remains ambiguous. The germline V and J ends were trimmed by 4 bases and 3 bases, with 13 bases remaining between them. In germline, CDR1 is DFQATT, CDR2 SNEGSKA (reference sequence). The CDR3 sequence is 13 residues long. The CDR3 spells CSAIDWAGYEQYF. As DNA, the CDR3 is TGCAGTGCTATTGACTGGGCCGGCTACGAGCAGTACTTC.

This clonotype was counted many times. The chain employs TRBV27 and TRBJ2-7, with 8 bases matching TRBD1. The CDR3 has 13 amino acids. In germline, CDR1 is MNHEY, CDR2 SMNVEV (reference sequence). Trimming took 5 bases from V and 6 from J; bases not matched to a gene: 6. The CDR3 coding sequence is TGTGCCAGCAGTCCGGGACAGGCGGGCGAGCAGTACTTC. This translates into CASSPGQAGEQYF.

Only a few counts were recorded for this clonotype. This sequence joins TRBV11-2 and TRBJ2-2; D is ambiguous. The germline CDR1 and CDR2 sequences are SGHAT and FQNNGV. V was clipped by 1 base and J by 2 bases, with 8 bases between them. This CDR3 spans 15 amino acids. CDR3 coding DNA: TGTGCCAGCAGCTTAGCTTATTCAAACACCGGGGAGCTGTTTTTT. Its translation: CASSLAYSNTGELFF. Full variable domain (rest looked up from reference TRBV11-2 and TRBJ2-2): EAGVAQSPRYKIIEKRQSVAFWCNPISGHATLYWYQQILGQGPKLLIQFQNNGVVDDSQLPKDRFSAERLKGVDSTLKIQPAKLEDSAVYLCASSLAYSNTGELFFGEGSRLTVL.

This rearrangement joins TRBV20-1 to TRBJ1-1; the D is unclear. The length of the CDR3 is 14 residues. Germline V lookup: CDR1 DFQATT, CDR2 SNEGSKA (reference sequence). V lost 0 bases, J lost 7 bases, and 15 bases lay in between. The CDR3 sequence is CSARDPGRTVEAFF. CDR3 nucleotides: TGCAGTGCTAGAGACCCCGGACGGACCGTTGAAGCTTTCTTT.

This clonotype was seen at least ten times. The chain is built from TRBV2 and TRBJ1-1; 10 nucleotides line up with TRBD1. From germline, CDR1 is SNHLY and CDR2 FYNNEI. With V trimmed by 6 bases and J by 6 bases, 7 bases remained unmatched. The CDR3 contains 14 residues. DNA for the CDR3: TGTGCCAGCAGCGCCAGCGGACAGGGGGCTGAAGCTTTCTTT. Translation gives CASSASGQGAEAFF.

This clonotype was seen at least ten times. CDR3 region: CASSLGRDRVDYNSPLHF. The DNA of the CDR3 is TGTGCCAGCAGCTTAGGCCGGGACAGGGTGGACTATAATTCACCCCTCCACTTT. The chain links TRBV11-2 to TRBJ1-6; 9 positions match TRBD1. The trim removed 1 base at V and 3 bases at J, leaving 7 bases unmatched. The CDR3 totals 18 residues. CDR1 SGHAT and CDR2 FQNNGV come from the germline V gene.

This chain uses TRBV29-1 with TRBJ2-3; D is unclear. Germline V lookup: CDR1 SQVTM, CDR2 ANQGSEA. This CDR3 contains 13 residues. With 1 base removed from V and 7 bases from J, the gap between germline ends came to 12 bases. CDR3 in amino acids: CSVEGALLNTQYF. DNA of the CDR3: TGCAGCGTTGAAGGAGCGCTACTGAATACGCAGTATTTT.

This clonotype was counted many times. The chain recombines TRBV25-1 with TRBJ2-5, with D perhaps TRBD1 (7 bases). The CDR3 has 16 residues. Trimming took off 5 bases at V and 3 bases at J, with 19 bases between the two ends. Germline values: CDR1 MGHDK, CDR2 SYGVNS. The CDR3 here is CASSPLIGGGEETQYF. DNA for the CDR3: TGTGCCAGCAGTCCTCTGATAGGGGGCGGGGAAGAGACCCAGTACTTC. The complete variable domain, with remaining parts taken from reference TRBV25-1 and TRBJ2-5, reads EADIYQTPRYLVIGTGKKITLECSQTMGHDKMYWYQQDPGMELHLIHYSYGVNSTEKGDLSSESTVSRIRTEHFPLTLESARPSHTSQYLCASSPLIGGGEETQYFGPGTRLLVL.

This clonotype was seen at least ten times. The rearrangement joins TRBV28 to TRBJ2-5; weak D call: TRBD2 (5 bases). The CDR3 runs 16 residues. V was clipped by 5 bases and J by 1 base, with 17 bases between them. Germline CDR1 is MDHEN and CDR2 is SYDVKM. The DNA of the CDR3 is TGTGCCAGCAGTCTCATCGGCGAGGGAAGCCAAGAGACCCAGTACTTC. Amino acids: CASSLIGEGSQETQYF.